These T cell receptor beta chains were read from a single sample in a study of post-analysis software for immune sequencing data. TCRdb reprocessed the PCR reads with MiXCR, giving one entry per CDR3 protein. The sample comprises more than 350,000 distinct CDR3 sequences, approximately 42% of which are singletons, and under 9% rests with the top ten. The sample consisted of blood. The receptors derive from a girl aged 2 to 9 with multiple sclerosis. The CDR3 runs from the conserved cysteine through the conserved F or W. The order of the fields is D gene, V gene, J gene, clone size, CDR3 DNA, CDR3 protein. The D gene is left open where the match is weak. Expanded clones are given a class, and other clones once, few, many or no size at all.

TRBD1,TRBV20-1,TRBJ2-7,few,TGCAGTGCTCATACAGGGGGCGCCGAGCAGTACTTC,CSAHTGGAEQYF
.,TRBV5-6,TRBJ1-1,few,TGTGCCAGCAGCTTGTGGGAGAACACTGAAGCTTTCTTT,CASSLWENTEAFF
.,TRBV21-1,TRBJ2-5,once,TGTGCCAGCAGTAGCGCCGGGACAGGGCCCAAAGAGACCCAGTACTTC,CASSSAGTGPKETQYF
.,TRBV4-2,TRBJ2-1,.,TGTGCCAGCAGCCATCCCCCCGGCTACCAAGGAGAGAGGTACAATGAGCAGTTCTTC,CASSHPPGYQGERYNEQFF
.,TRBV6-5,TRBJ1-2,few,TGTGCCAGCAGTTACCTCCGAAACTATGGCTACACCTTC,CASSYLRNYGYTF
TRBD2,TRBV11-3,TRBJ2-1,once,TGTGCCAGCAGCCATTATAATAGTCCTAGCGGGAGAGATCAGGGTGAGCAGTTCTTC,CASSHYNSPSGRDQGEQFF
.,TRBV6-6,TRBJ1-5,.,TGTGCCAGCAGGGCAACAGGGAACAGCAATCAGCCCCAGCATTTT,CASRATGNSNQPQHF
TRBD2,TRBV9,TRBJ2-3,few,TGTGCCAGCAGCGCGATAGCGGGAGGCGACACAGATACGCAGTATTTT,CASSAIAGGDTDTQYF
.,TRBV7-2,TRBJ2-5,.,TGTGCCGGTTATTACCGGGACACCAGACAGCAGACCCAGTACTTC,CAGYYRDTRQQTQYF
.,TRBV11-1,TRBJ2-1,.,TGTGCCAGCGACATAGCTTCAGGGGAAGGGCAAATGGCGATCCGGGACAATGAGCAGTTCTTC,CASDIASGEGQMAIRDNEQFF
.,TRBV11-2,TRBJ2-1,once,TGTGCCAGCAGCTTAGATACAGGGTTTGAGCAGTTCTTC,CASSLDTGFEQFF